These T cell receptor beta chains were read from a single sample in a study of blood T cell repertoires in COVID-19. Sequencing was performed with immunoSEQ multiplex PCR; in TCRdb, only in-frame clones are kept and a portion is missing. Of about 120,000 clones in the sample, approximately 90% were seen once. Sequenced input: peripheral blood. The receptors derive from a human donor with acute or convalescent COVID-19. The donor label of this sample is uncertain. Each CDR3 is given with its conserved first and last residue. D genes are given only for firm matches. The listing skips clone size in some rows; elsewhere it reads once, few, many or a size class.

TGTGCCAGCAGCGAGACTAGCAGACACACCGGGGAGCTGTTTTTT	CASSETSRHTGELFF	TRBD2	TRBV7-3	.	TRBJ2-2
TGTGCCAGCAGTTGGACAGAAAGCAATCAGCCCCAGCATTTT	CASSWTESNQPQHF	.	TRBV6-2/TRBV6-3	few	TRBJ1-5
TGTGCCAGCAGCTTAGTGGCGGGCCTGAGCTCCTATAATTCACCCCTCCACTTT	CASSLVAGLSSYNSPLHF	.	TRBV7-2	.	TRBJ1-6
TGTGCCAGCAGCTTGCAGGGGGCCGGCGGCTACACCTTC	CASSLQGAGGYTF	TRBD1	TRBV5-6	few	TRBJ1-2
TGCGCCAGCAGCCAAGGAGAAAACACTGAAGCTTTCTTT	CASSQGENTEAFF	.	TRBV4-3	.	TRBJ1-1
TGCAGCGTCAAGAGGGGGGGGAATCGGCCTGAAGCTTTCTTT	CSVKRGGNRPEAFF	.	TRBV29-1	.	TRBJ1-1
TGTGCCAGTGACGTCGGCGGGGCACGATGGGATGGCTACACCTTC	CASDVGGARWDGYTF	.	TRBV19	.	TRBJ1-2
TGTGCCAGCTCACCGGGACAGGCGAACACTGAAGCTTTCTTT	CASSPGQANTEAFF	TRBD1	TRBV18	.	TRBJ1-1
TGTGCCAGCAGCCAAGATAAATACAGGCGGGAATGCAATTCACCCCTCCACTTT	CASSQDKYRRECNSPLHF	.	TRBV3-1/TRBV3-2	.	TRBJ1-6
TGTGCCAGCACAGGGCCCAGCAATCAGCCCCAGCATTTT	CASTGPSNQPQHF	.	TRBV2	.	TRBJ1-5
TGTGCCAGCAGGAGGGGGGCAGGGGGACTCAACTATGGCTACACCTTC	CASRRGAGGLNYGYTF	TRBD1	TRBV3-1/TRBV3-2	.	TRBJ1-2
TGTGCCAGCAGCCGTGCTAGCGGGAGGGCCACAGATACGCAGTATTTT	CASSRASGRATDTQYF	TRBD2	TRBV11-2	.	TRBJ2-3
TGCGCCAGCAGCTTGGTCTCAGGGACCGGGGAGCTGTTTTTT	CASSLVSGTGELFF	.	TRBV5-1	.	TRBJ2-2
TGTGCCAGTAGGGCAGGGGGCACAAGCAATCAGCCCCAGCATTTT	CASRAGGTSNQPQHF	TRBD1	TRBV6-5	.	TRBJ1-5
TGTGCCAGCAGCTTGGGATCTAAAGGGAGAAGCTCCTACAATGAGCAGTTCTTC	CASSLGSKGRSSYNEQFF	.	TRBV7-6	.	TRBJ2-1
TGTGCCAGCACCCTACAGGGGAATTCACCCCTCCACTTT	CASTLQGNSPLHF	TRBD1	TRBV6-5	.	TRBJ1-6
TGTGCCAGCAGCTTGGCCGCGACTATGGGCGGGGAGCTGTTTTTT	CASSLAATMGGELFF	.	TRBV5-8	.	TRBJ2-2
TGTGCCAGCTCCAGCTCCGAAGGGGGCGAACTTGAGCAGTACTTC	CASSSSEGGELEQYF	TRBD1	TRBV28	.	TRBJ2-7
TGTGCCAGCAGTACACCGGGACTCCGGAATCAGCCCCAGCATTTT	CASSTPGLRNQPQHF	.	TRBV6-6	.	TRBJ1-5
TGCAGCGTTACTGGACAGGGAGGGCAGCCCCAGCATTTT	CSVTGQGGQPQHF	TRBD1	TRBV29-1	.	TRBJ1-5
TGTGCCAGCGGGGACAGGGCCAATTCACCCCTCCACTTT	CASGDRANSPLHF	TRBD1	TRBV27	.	TRBJ1-6
TGTGCCAGCAGCCTTAGAGCGGATACGCAGTATTTT	CASSLRADTQYF	.	TRBV7-2	.	TRBJ2-3
TGTGCCAGCAGCCTCGGACAGGGGGGGGCGAGGGAAAAACTGTTTTTT	CASSLGQGGAREKLFF	TRBD1	TRBV6-6	.	TRBJ1-4
TGTGCCAGCAGTTACTCGCCCTCGGGACAGACCTACGAGCAGTACTTC	CASSYSPSGQTYEQYF	TRBD1	TRBV6-2/TRBV6-3	.	TRBJ2-7
TGTGCCAGCAGCTTGGGAATCGGGGGAAGAAGCACAGATACGCAGTATTTT	CASSLGIGGRSTDTQYF	.	TRBV5-8	once	TRBJ2-3
TGTGCCAGCCGAGCGGCTGGGGAGACCCAGTACTTC	CASRAAGETQYF	.	TRBV28	.	TRBJ2-5
TGCAGCGTTGTTGTGGCGAACACTGAAGCTTTCTTT	CSVVVANTEAFF	.	TRBV29-1	.	TRBJ1-1
TGTGCCAGCAGCGCCGATGCTTTGACGGGGACAGACAATGAGCAGTTCTTC	CASSADALTGTDNEQFF	TRBD1	TRBV9	.	TRBJ2-1
TGTGCCAGCAGTGAAGCGGACATAGGTGGAAACACCATATATTTT	CASSEADIGGNTIYF	.	TRBV2	once	TRBJ1-3
TGTGCCAGCAGTCACGGGACTAGCGGGAGAAATGAGCAGTTCTTC	CASSHGTSGRNEQFF	TRBD2	TRBV6-5	.	TRBJ2-1
TGTGCCAGCAGGCCTAGCGCGGCAGATACGCAGTATTTT	CASRPSAADTQYF	.	TRBV2	few	TRBJ2-3
TGTGCCAGCAGCTTAGCCCGACAGGGAGGTGAAGCTTTCTTT	CASSLARQGGEAFF	TRBD1	TRBV7-9	.	TRBJ1-1
TGTGCCAGCAGTTTAAAAACTCTGAACACCGGGGAGCTGTTTTTT	CASSLKTLNTGELFF	.	TRBV27	.	TRBJ2-2
TGTGCCAGCACCTCTTCGGATCGGGTACTCAATGAGCAGTTCTTC	CASTSSDRVLNEQFF	.	TRBV3-1/TRBV3-2	.	TRBJ2-1
TGTGCCAGCAGCCCCCGGCTTCGAGGGGACAACTACAATGAGCAGTTCTTC	CASSPRLRGDNYNEQFF	.	TRBV7-6	.	TRBJ2-1
TGTGCCAGCAGCTTACGGGTGGCGGGAGGGGCCGTCAGTGAGCAGTTCTTC	CASSLRVAGGAVSEQFF	TRBD2	TRBV7-3	.	TRBJ2-1
TGTGCCAGCAGAACAGGGGGGGGTGTGAACACTGAAGCTTTCTTT	CASRTGGGVNTEAFF	TRBD1	TRBV28	.	TRBJ1-1
TGTGCCAGCAGCCCCTCCGCCGGACAGGTGGGGGGCACTGAAGCTTTCTTT	CASSPSAGQVGGTEAFF	TRBD1	TRBV7-9	.	TRBJ1-1
TGTGCTAGTGGCCTTAGCGGGGCCAACGTCCTGACTTTC	CASGLSGANVLTF	.	TRBV12-5	.	TRBJ2-6